Presented here are 3 T cell receptor beta chains from one specimen sequenced in a study of blood T cell repertoires in COVID-19. The data were produced by immunoSEQ multiplex PCR, yet TCRdb's version contains in-frame clones alone and is incomplete. The table has roughly 18,000 clones, 75% to 85% seen once. What was sequenced was peripheral blood. Receptors were obtained from a man aged 80 or over with acute or convalescent COVID-19.

The chain joins TRBV24-1 to TRBJ1-3; TRBD1 matches 8 bases. Losses at the gene ends were 12 bases for V and 2 bases for J; bases not matched to a gene: 20. The germline CDR1 and CDR2 sequences are KGHDR and SFDVKD. The CDR3 extends over 18 amino acids. Here the CDR3 DNA reads TGTGCCCCCTTTACTAGCTCCGGACAGGGAGTCGCTGGAAACACCATATATTTT. This gives the protein CAPFTSSGQGVAGNTIYF.

V gene TRBV7-9 combines with J gene TRBJ1-4; D is unresolved. The CDR3 sequence is 12 residues long. The V end lost 5 bases, the J end lost 7 bases, and 8 bases lay between the germline ends. Germline CDR1 and CDR2: SEHNR and FQNEAQ (reference sequence). The CDR3 sequence: CASSTGGEKLFF. Written as DNA, the CDR3 is TGTGCCAGCAGCACCGGTGGTGAAAAACTGTTTTTT.

The J gene is TRBJ2-7, the V gene TRBV28; 7 bases are a match to TRBD2. V lost 6 bases, J lost 3 bases, and 17 bases stayed unmatched. This CDR3 region has 17 residues. Germline V gene data show CDR1 as MDHEN and CDR2 as SYDVKM. The CDR3 loop reads CASRVSRRREADYEQYF. The CDR3 DNA is TGTGCCAGCAGGGTCTCCCGGAGACGGGAGGCCGACTACGAGCAGTACTTC.